This T cell receptor (beta chain) was retrieved from a study of T cell responses to AZD1222 COVID-19 vaccine (dated by TCRdb to the early 2020s). As for the study more broadly: A total of about 240 trial participants underwent TCR sequencing, of whom some 210 received two doses of AZD1222 and around 26 received two doses of the MenACWY control vaccine. Trial participants were enrolled by age into 18-55, 56-69 and 70-plus year subgroups, with roughly 150, 30 and 60 TCR-sequenced participants respectively. The paper as a whole reports these results and caveats: Reportedly, close to half of the unique spike-specific TCRs recognized epitopes lying outside the regions that are mutated in the B.1.351 and B.1.1.7 variants. Because no samples from the day 14 peak response were available, repertoires could be characterized only after the peak T cell response. Vaccine-associated CD4 TCRs spanned the whole spike protein, with dominant responses in regions 160-218 and 743-854. Conclusions about previously exposed vaccinees are limited, since just five or six AZD1222 recipients were seropositive for SARS-CoV-2 at baseline. In the small 56-69-year group, the increase in depth fell short of significance, most likely because of low power. After two AZD1222 doses, spike-specific TCR breadth and depth were significantly higher than at day 0 and than in MenACWY recipients. Most participants were white British and females outnumbered males, and the authors suggested that clonal diversity may have been underestimated.

Read against the paper, the sample's time point label means: about 28 days (+/-7) after the second vaccine dose. AZD1222 recipients given second doses at about 4 weeks or at about 12 weeks were pooled, since spike-specific TCR depth and breadth were not found to differ between the two schedules. Vaccinee samples came from UK trials COV001 and COV002, including a single-blind randomized controlled phase 2/3 trial of AZD1222 (ChAdOx1 nCoV-19) in healthy adults. For TCRbeta chain sequencing, PBMC samples from trial participants were taken at day 0 and at day 28 after the second dose. Only one count was recorded for this clone. It lacks a known antigen. Base qualities are not at hand, and no much larger clone is one base apart. Reading from cysteine to phenylalanine, the CDR3 counts 15 amino acids. The entry retains the CDR3 DNA only, 45 bases that are in frame from base 1. V gives up 7 bases and J gives up 0 bases, and the segment between their germline ends measures 15 bases. Sequences PRHDT (CDR1) and FYEKMQ (CDR2) are obtained from the germline V gene (reference sequence).

The CDR3 regions of human TCRbeta chains were analyzed by immunosequencing. In the authors' own workflow: TCRs in the repertoires were matched against a reference library of SARS-CoV-2-specific TCRs that had been generated with the MIRA antigen-specificity platform. Breadth was defined as the fraction of unique TCRs that were SARS-CoV-2-associated. Depth was defined as the fraction of total T cells that were SARS-CoV-2-associated. Each spike-specific TCR was assigned to its reactive spike region and to a CD4 or CD8 class using the MIRA data. Log10-transformed breadth and depth values were compared by one-way ANOVA with Sidak's multiple comparisons tests. Here the immuneACCESS table is served through TCRdb, limited to in-frame sequences with V and J called. Missing clones are a known gap in these copies; in checked studies unresolved V genes cover under half, and the rest lacks a known reason. V and J calls and clone size follow that table, whereas D and trimming were derived from the DNA. The sample data list some 150,000 clones, and approximately 91% of these were observed just once. The ten largest clones take up 1.9% of the sample.

The chain was built from TRBV13 and TRBJ1-2, with the D gene not clear enough to name. This TCR derives from an adult who received the AZD1222 COVID-19 vaccine. The starting material was peripheral blood, obtained 28 days after the second AZD1222 dose. The nucleotide sequence reads TGTGCCAGCATGGGTGCAGAGACACCTAACTATGGCTACACCTTC. This is translated as CASMGAETPNYGYTF.